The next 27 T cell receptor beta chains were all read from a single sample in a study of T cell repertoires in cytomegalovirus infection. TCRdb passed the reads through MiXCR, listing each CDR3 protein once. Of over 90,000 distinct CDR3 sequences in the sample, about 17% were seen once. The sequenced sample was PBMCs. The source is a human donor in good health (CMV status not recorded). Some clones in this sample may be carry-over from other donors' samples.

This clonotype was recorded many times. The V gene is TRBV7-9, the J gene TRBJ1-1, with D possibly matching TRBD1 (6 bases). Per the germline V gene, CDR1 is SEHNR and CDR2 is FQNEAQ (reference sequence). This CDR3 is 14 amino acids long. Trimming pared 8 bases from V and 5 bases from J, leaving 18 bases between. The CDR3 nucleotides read TGTGCCAGCCACAGGGCCGAAGCTGGGACTGAAGCTTTCTTT. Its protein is CASHRAEAGTEAFF.

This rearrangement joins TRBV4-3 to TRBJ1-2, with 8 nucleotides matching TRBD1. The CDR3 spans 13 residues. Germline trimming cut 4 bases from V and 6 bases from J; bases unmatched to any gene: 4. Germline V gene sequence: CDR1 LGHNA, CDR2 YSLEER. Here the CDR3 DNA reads TGCGCCAGCAGCCCGACAGGGGAAAATGGCTACACCTTC. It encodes CASSPTGENGYTF.

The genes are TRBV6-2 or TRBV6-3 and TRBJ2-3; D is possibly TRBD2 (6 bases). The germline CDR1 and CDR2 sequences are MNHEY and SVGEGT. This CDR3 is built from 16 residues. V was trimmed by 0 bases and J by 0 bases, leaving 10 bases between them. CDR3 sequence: CASSYSGSGSTDTQYF. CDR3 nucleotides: TGTGCCAGCAGTTACTCGGGGAGCGGGAGCACAGATACGCAGTATTTT.

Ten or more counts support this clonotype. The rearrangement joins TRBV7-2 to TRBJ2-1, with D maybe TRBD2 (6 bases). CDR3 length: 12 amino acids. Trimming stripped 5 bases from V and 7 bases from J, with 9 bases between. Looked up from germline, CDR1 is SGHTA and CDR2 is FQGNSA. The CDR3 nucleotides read TGTGCCAGCAGCGCGGGGCAAAATGAGCAGTTCTTC. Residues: CASSAGQNEQFF.

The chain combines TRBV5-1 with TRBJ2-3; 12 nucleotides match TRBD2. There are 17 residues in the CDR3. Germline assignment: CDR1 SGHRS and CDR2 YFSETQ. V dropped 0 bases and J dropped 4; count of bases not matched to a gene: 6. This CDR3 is CASSLVPSGGASDTQYF. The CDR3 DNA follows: TGCGCCAGCAGCTTGGTCCCTAGCGGGGGGGCCTCAGATACGCAGTATTTT.

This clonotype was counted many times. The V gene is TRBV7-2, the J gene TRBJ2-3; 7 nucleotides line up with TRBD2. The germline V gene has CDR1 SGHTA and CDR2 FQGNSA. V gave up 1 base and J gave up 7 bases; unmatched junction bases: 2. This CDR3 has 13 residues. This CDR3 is CASSLESGNTQYF. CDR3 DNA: TGTGCCAGCAGCTTAGAAAGCGGGAATACGCAGTATTTT.

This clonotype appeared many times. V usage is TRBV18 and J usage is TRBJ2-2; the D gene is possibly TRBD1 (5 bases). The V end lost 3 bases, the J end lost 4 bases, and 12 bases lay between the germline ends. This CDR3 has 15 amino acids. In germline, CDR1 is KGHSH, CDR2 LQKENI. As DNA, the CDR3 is TGTGCCAGCTCACCCCCAGGGTTGGCCACCGGGGAGCTGTTTTTT. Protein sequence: CASSPPGLATGELFF.

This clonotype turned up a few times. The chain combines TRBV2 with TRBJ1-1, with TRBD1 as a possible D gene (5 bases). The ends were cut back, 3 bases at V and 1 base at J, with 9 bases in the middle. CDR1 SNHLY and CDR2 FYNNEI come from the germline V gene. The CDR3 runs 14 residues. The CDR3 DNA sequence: TGTGCCAGCAGTGAGAGGGGAGGGAACACTGAAGCTTTCTTT. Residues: CASSERGGNTEAFF.

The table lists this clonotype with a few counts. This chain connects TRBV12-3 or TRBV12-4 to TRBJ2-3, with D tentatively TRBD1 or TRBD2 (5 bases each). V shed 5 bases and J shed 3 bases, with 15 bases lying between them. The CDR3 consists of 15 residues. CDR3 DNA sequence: TGTGCCAGCAGTCCGGGACGGATTTTTACAGATACGCAGTATTTT. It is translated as CASSPGRIFTDTQYF.

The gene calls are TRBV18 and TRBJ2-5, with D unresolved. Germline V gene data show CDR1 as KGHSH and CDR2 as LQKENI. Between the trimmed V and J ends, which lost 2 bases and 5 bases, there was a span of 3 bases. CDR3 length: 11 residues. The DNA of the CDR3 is TGTGCCAGCTCACCAGGGGAGACCCAGTACTTC. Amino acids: CASSPGETQYF.

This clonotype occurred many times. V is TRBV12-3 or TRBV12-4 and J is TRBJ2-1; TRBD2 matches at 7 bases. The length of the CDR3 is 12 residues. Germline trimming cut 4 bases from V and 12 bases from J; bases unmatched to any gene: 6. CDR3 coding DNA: TGTGCCAGCAGTTACTCGGGGGGTATGCAGTTCTTC. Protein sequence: CASSYSGGMQFF.

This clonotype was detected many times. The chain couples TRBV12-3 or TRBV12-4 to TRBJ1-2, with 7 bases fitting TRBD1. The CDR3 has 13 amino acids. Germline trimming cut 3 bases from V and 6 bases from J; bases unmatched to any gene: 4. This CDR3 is CASSLGTVNGYTF. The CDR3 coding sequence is TGTGCCAGCAGTTTGGGGACAGTGAATGGCTACACCTTC.

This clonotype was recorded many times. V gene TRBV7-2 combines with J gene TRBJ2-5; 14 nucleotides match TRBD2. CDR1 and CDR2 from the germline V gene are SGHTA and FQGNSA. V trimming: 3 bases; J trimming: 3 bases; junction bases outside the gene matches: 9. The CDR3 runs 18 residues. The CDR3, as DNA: TGTGCCAGCAGCTTCAGACTAGCGGGGGGGCCGGAGGAAGAGACCCAGTACTTC. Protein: CASSFRLAGGPEEETQYF.

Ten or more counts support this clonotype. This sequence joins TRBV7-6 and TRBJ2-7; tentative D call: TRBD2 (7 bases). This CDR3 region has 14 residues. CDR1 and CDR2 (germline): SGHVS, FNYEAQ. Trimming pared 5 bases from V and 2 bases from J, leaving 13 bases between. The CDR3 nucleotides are TGTGCCAGCAGCCAAGCGGGACAAACCTACGAGCAGTACTTC. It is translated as CASSQAGQTYEQYF.

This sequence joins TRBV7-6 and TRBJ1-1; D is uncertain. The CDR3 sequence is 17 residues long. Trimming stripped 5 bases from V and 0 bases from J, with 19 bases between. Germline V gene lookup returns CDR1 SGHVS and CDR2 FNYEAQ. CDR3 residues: CASSTPGALGVNTEAFF. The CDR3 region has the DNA TGTGCCAGCAGCACACCCGGTGCCTTGGGTGTGAACACTGAAGCTTTCTTT.

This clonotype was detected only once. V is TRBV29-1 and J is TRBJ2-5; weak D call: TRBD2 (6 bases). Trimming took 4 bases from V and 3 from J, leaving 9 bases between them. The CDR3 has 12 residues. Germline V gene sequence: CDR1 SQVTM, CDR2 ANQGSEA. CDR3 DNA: TGCAGCGTTGGGGGAGGCGAAGAGACCCAGTACTTC. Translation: CSVGGGEETQYF.

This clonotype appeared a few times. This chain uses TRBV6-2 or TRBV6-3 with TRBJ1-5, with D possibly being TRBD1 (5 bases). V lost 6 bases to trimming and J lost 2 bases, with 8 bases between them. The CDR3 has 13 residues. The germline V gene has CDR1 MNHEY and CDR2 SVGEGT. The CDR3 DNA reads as TGTGCCAGCAGGTTAGGGGGCAATCAGCCCCAGCATTTT. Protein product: CASRLGGNQPQHF.

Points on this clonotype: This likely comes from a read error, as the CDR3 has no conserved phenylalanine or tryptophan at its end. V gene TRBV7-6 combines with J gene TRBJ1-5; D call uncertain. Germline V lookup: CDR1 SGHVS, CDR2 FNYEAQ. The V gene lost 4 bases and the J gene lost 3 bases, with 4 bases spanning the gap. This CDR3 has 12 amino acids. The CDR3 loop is CASSSPNQPQHL. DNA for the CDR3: TGTGCCAGCAGCTCCCCCAATCAGCCCCAGCATTTA.

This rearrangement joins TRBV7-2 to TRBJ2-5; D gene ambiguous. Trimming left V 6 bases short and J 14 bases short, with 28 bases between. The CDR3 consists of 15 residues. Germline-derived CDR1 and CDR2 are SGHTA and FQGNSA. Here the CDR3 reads CASSFILELQETYYF. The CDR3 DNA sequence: TGTGCCAGCAGTTTTATATTGGAACTACAAGAGACCTATTACTTC.

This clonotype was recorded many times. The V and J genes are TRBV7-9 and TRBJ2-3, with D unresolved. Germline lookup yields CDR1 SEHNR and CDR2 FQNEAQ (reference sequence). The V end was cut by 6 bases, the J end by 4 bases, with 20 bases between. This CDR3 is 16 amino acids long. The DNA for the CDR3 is TGTGCCAGCAGGTCAATGGCAGGAGCCCACGCAGATACGCAGTATTTT. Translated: CASRSMAGAHADTQYF.

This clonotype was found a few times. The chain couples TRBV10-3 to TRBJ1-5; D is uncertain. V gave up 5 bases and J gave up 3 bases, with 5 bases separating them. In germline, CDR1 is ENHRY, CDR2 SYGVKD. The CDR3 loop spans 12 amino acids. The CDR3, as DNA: TGTGCCATCAGTTCAACCAATCAGCCCCAGCATTTT. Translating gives CAISSTNQPQHF.

The CDR3 bases are TGCAGTGCTAGAGAAATCAGGGAACCTCTAACCCAGCATTTT. This translates into CSAREIREPLTQHF. The rearrangement joins TRBV20-1 to TRBJ1-5; D is perhaps TRBD1 (5 bases). Per the germline V gene, CDR1 is DFQATT and CDR2 is SNEGSKA (reference sequence). The V end lost 0 bases, the J end lost 11 bases, and 17 bases lay between the germline ends. The CDR3 extends over 14 amino acids.

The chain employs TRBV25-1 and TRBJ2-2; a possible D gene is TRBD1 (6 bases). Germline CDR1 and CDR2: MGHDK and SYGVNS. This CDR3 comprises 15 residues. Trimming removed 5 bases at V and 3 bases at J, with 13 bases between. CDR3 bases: TGTGCCAGCAGTCCCCGGGACACTTACACCGGGGAGCTGTTTTTT. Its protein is CASSPRDTYTGELFF.

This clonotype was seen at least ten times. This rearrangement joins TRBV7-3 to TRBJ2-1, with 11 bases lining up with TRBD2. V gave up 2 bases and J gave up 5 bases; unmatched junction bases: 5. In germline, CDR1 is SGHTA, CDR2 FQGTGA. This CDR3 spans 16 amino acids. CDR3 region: CASSLDSGGANNEQFF. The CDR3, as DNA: TGTGCCAGCAGCTTAGATAGCGGGGGGGCCAACAATGAGCAGTTCTTC.

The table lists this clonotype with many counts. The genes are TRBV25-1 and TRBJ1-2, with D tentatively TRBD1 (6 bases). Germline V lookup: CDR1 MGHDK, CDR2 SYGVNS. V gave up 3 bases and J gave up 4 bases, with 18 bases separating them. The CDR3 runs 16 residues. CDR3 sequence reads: CASSDRVGGTRYGYTF. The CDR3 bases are TGTGCCAGCAGTGATCGAGTCGGGGGCACCCGCTATGGCTACACCTTC.

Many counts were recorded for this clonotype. CDR3 protein: CASAGTSGAYNEQFF. DNA of the CDR3: TGTGCCAGCGCAGGGACTAGCGGGGCCTACAATGAGCAGTTCTTC. This rearrangement joins TRBV7-3 to TRBJ2-1; 13 bases line up with TRBD2. CDR1 is SGHTA and CDR2 is FQGTGA in the germline V gene. V lost 8 bases and J lost 2; bases outside the gene matches: 3. The CDR3 is 15 residues long. Supplemented by reference TRBV7-3 and TRBJ2-1, the full variable domain reads GAGVSQTPSNKVTEKGKYVELRCDPISGHTALYWYRQSLGQGPEFLIYFQGTGAADDSGLPNDRFFAVRPEGSVSTLKIQRTERGDSAVYLCASAGTSGAYNEQFFGPGTRLTVL.

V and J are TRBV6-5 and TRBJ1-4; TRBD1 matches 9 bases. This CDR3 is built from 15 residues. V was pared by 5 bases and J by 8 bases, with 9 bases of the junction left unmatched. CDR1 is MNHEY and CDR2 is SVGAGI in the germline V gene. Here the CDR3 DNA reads TGTGCCAGCAGTCTACAGGGGGCGAACGGGGAAAAACTGTTTTTT. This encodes CASSLQGANGEKLFF.